Listed here is a single T cell receptor (beta chain). What this receptor recognizes is not known. There are no base qualities to consult, and no much larger clone falls within one base. The trial excluded patients who had a history of autoimmune disease or who were on systemic immunosuppression. Peripheral blood for TCR sequencing was collected from all dose cohorts at baseline, on cycle 4 day 1, and on cycle 7 day 1. Samples came from an open-label, multicenter, first-in-human phase I dose-escalation trial of ivuxolimab. Adults with locally advanced or metastatic head and neck squamous cell, hepatocellular, melanoma or renal cell carcinoma were enrolled in the trial. Before TCR sequencing, CD4+ T cells and CD8+ T cells were sorted from peripheral blood as separate populations. Genomic DNA was extracted from sorted cells for sequencing of the TCRbeta CDR3 region. TCRbeta CDR3 regions were sequenced using the immunoSEQ Assay. TCRdb retrieved this table from immuneACCESS and kept in-frame rearrangements only. Not all clones are present; in checked studies, unresolved V genes account for under half, and no reason is known for the remainder. This sample is represented by approximately 90,000 clones; over 75% of them were singletons. Roughly 4.9% of the sample comes from the top ten.

The CDR3 starts with the cysteine, ends with the phenylalanine, and has 14 residues. Only the CDR3 part of the read is kept: 42 bases, read in frame from the first base. V and J are truncated by 2 bases and 5 bases respectively, leaving an intervening sequence of 10 bases. Per the germline V gene, SGHRS is the CDR1 and YFSETQ is the CDR2. These data come from a study of OX40 agonist ivuxolimab in advanced cancers. The study in broad terms: Ivuxolimab, which targeted the costimulatory receptor OX40 (CD134), was an agonistic, fully human IgG2 monoclonal antibody. Intravenous ivuxolimab was administered to patients every 2 weeks at six dose levels: 0.01, 0.1, 0.3, 1.5, 3 and 10 mg/kg. Of the roughly 54 patients in dose escalation, some 19 had hepatocellular carcinoma, about 15 had melanoma, 9 had renal cell carcinoma and 9 had head and neck cancer. In the dose-escalation cohort, 70% to 85% of patients were male, and the mean age was around 60 years, with a range of about 23 to 90. Patients were allowed to have had prior anti-PD-1, anti-PD-L1 or anti-CTLA-4 therapy, and 40% of the dose-escalation patients had previously received checkpoint inhibitors. Partial responses occurred in three dose-escalation patients, of whom one had hepatocellular carcinoma and two had cutaneous melanoma. Peripheral TCRbeta sequencing aimed to test whether ivuxolimab altered TCR sequence diversity and caused clonal T-cell expansion. The monotherapy dose-escalation portion (N ≈ 50 patients) of the phase I ivuxolimab trial is reported in the paper. Study-level results and caveats: At doses of 0.1 to 3.0 mg/kg, clonal expansion of both CD4+ and CD8+ T cells in blood was seen between baseline and week 6. The antigen specificity of the peripheral T cells that underwent clonal expansion was not determined. Low levels of normalized T-cell clonal expansion were also shown by some nonresponding patients. After ivuxolimab, CD8+ T cells had more expanded clones than CD4+ T cells on average. Partial responders in the 0.1-3.0 mg/kg groups had among the lowest normalized peripheral clonal expansion, especially among CD8+ T cells.

The rearranged chain carries TRBV5-1 and TRBJ1-4; confidence is insufficient to name the D gene. Sample: CD4+ or CD8+ T cells sorted from blood, taken in a trial of the OX40 agonist ivuxolimab. The receptor was isolated from an adult with an advanced solid tumor such as melanoma, head and neck, liver or kidney cancer. The CDR3 sequence is CASSFRSINEKLFF. In nucleotide form, the sequence is TGCGCCAGCAGCTTCCGGTCAATAAATGAAAAACTGTTTTTT.